These 24 T cell receptor beta chains were all obtained from the same sample, sequenced in a study of beta chain features in type 1 diabetes. Expressed TCRB transcripts were sequenced because the entire RNA isolate underwent reverse transcription. Method: immunoSEQ multiplex PCR; TCRdb's copy keeps in-frame clones and lacks some. The top ten hold under 0.55% of the sample, which has roughly 180,000 clones, less than 10% seen once. Their specific antigens are unknown. The study, taken as a whole, reports: Across all four CD4+ subsets, people with type 1 diabetes showed modestly shorter TCRB CDR3s.

Sequenced: central memory CD4+ T cells from blood. These receptors came from a man younger than 35 with type 1 diabetes.

This clone was observed a few times. The rearrangement links TRBV7-6 to TRBJ2-3; a possible D gene is TRBD2 (5 bases). V dropped 5 bases and J dropped 1 base, with 13 bases sitting between them. The CDR3 is made up of 15 amino acids. Germline CDR1 reads SGHVS; CDR2 reads FNYEAQ. The CDR3 DNA reads as TGTGCCAGCAGCAAAGACCGGGATCGCACAGATACGCAGTATTTT. Protein product: CASSKDRDRTDTQYF.

This clone was picked up a small number of times. The chain couples TRBV6-1 to TRBJ1-2; no clear D. The germline V and J ends were trimmed by 0 bases and 7 bases, with 6 bases remaining between them. Germline loops: CDR1 MNHNS, CDR2 SASEGT. The CDR3 totals 12 residues. The chain's CDR3 is CASSEAGVGYTF. As DNA, the CDR3 is TGTGCCAGCAGTGAAGCGGGAGTTGGCTACACCTTC.

V and J are TRBV28 and TRBJ1-3, with D unresolved. The CDR3 consists of 14 residues. V lost 5 bases, J lost 4 bases, and 12 bases lay in between. Germline-derived CDR1 and CDR2 are MDHEN and SYDVKM. The CDR3 nucleotides read TGTGCCAGCAGTAGAGGCGGCCGCGGAAACACCATATATTTT. Translated, it gives CASSRGGRGNTIYF.

The chain links TRBV11-2 to TRBJ2-7, with unresolved D. CDR1 is SGHAT and CDR2 is FQNNGV in the germline V gene. Trimming removed 2 bases at V and 0 bases at J, with 8 bases between. CDR3 length equals 14 residues. The CDR3 protein is CASSLQYSSYEQYF. CDR3 coding DNA: TGTGCCAGCAGCTTACAATATAGCTCCTACGAGCAGTACTTC.

This clone showed up many times. The rearrangement joins TRBV9 to TRBJ2-4; TRBD1 matches at 11 bases. With 0 bases clipped from V and 11 bases from J, the junction kept 1 base outside the gene matches. Germline CDR1 SGDLS, CDR2 YYNGEE. The CDR3 is made up of 13 amino acids. The CDR3 DNA follows: TGTGCCAGCAGCGTAGGGGACAGGGGGTTTCAGTACTTC. Its protein product is CASSVGDRGFQYF.

At least ten counts were recorded for this clone. The chain carries TRBV7-9 and TRBJ2-1; the match to TRBD2 covers 14 bases. The length of the CDR3 is 19 residues. In germline, CDR1 is SEHNR, CDR2 FQNEAQ (reference sequence). Trimming at V came to 5 bases and at J to 8 bases, leaving 17 bases not matched to a gene. The CDR3 here is CASSPRRGLAGVSADEQFF. CDR3 coding DNA: TGTGCCAGCAGCCCCCGACGGGGACTAGCGGGGGTATCGGCGGATGAGCAGTTCTTC.

This clone was picked up a small number of times. The CDR3 spells CASSSGGGIDEQFF. CDR3 nucleotide sequence: TGTGCCAGCAGCTCGGGAGGGGGTATAGATGAGCAGTTCTTC. The chain links TRBV11-3 to TRBJ2-1; TRBD2 agrees at 8 bases. Germline V lookup: CDR1 SGHNT, CDR2 YENEEA. This CDR3 has 14 amino acids. The V segment lost 4 bases and the J segment 8 bases; nucleotides outside the gene matches: 7.

The CDR3 is CASSQWGLGYGYTF. The CDR3 DNA follows: TGTGCCAGCAGCCAATGGGGGCTAGGGTATGGCTACACCTTC. The V call is TRBV14, the J call TRBJ1-2; D perhaps matches TRBD1 (6 bases). Trimming left V 2 bases short and J 5 bases short, with 12 bases between. CDR1 SGHDN and CDR2 FVKESK come from the germline V gene. The CDR3 contains 14 residues. The full variable domain, in which reference TRBV14 and TRBJ1-2 provide the parts outside the CDR3, is EAGVTQFPSHSVIEKGQTVTLRCDPISGHDNLYWYRRVMGKEIKFLLHFVKESKQDESGMPNNRFLAERTGGTYSTLKVQPAELEDSGVYFCASSQWGLGYGYTFGSGTRLTVV.

The CDR3 is CASSLTRKNEQFF. DNA of the CDR3: TGTGCCAGCAGCTTGACTCGTAAGAATGAGCAGTTCTTC. This sequence joins TRBV7-2 and TRBJ2-1, with D uncertain. The germline CDR1 and CDR2 sequences are SGHTA and FQGNSA. CDR3 length equals 13 residues. Between the trimmed V and J ends, which lost 3 bases and 7 bases, there was a span of 10 bases.

This clone was found a few times. This chain uses TRBV15 with TRBJ2-7; 7 bases are shared with TRBD1. The germline CDR1 and CDR2 sequences are LNHNV and YYDKDF (reference sequence). The CDR3 spans 17 residues. V shed 2 bases, J shed 3 bases, and the junction held 13 bases outside the gene matches. The CDR3 loop reads CATSRPSQGVFHYEQYF. The CDR3 nucleotides read TGTGCCACCAGCAGACCGTCGCAGGGGGTCTTCCACTACGAGCAGTACTTC.

This clone has a handful of counts. The chain couples TRBV28 to TRBJ2-1; 8 bases agree with TRBD2. Germline V lookup: CDR1 MDHEN, CDR2 SYDVKM. The trim removed 6 bases at V and 4 bases at J, leaving 17 bases unmatched. This CDR3 region has 18 residues. CDR3 sequence (DNA): TGTGCCAGCAGCTCCCCCGGATTGGCGGGAGGCCCGTACAATGAGCAGTTCTTC. It codes for CASSSPGLAGGPYNEQFF. The full variable domain, its missing parts supplied by reference TRBV28 and TRBJ2-1, is DVKVTQSSRYLVKRTGEKVFLECVQDMDHENMFWYRQDPGLGLRLIYFSYDVKMKEKGDIPEGYSVSREKKERFSLILESASTNQTSMYLCASSSPGLAGGPYNEQFFGPGTRLTVL.

The J gene is TRBJ1-5, the V gene TRBV5-1, with unresolved D. The ends were cut back, 0 bases at V and 7 bases at J, with 11 bases in the middle. This CDR3 region has 14 residues. Germline CDR1 SGHRS, CDR2 YFSETQ. For the CDR3, the DNA is TGCGCCAGCAGCTTGGCCGGGTTCGGGCAGCCCCAGCATTTT. This codes for CASSLAGFGQPQHF.

This clone turned up a few times. J is TRBJ1-2 and V is TRBV30; 10 bases line up with TRBD1. The CDR3 sequence is 12 residues long. The germline gives CDR1 GTSNPN, CDR2 SVGIG (reference sequence). The CDR3 DNA reads TGTGCATTTCCCGGGACAGGGGTTGGCTACACCTTC. Its translation is CAFPGTGVGYTF.

The chain combines TRBV27 with TRBJ1-2, with unresolved D. Germline V CDR1 and CDR2: MNHEY, SMNVEV (reference sequence). V lost 5 bases and J lost 8, with 15 bases in between. This CDR3 comprises 13 residues. The DNA for the CDR3 is TGTGCCAGCAGTCCCCAGATACCCTGGGGCTACACCTTC. Protein product: CASSPQIPWGYTF.

In this sample, this clone turned up a few times. The chain links TRBV30 to TRBJ2-5; D is possibly TRBD2 (5 bases). Trimming cost V 5 bases and J 5 bases, with 18 bases left between them. The CDR3 sequence is 14 residues long. Per the germline V gene, CDR1 is GTSNPN and CDR2 is SVGIG (reference sequence). The CDR3 DNA reads TGTGCCTGGGAGGATGAGGGCGGTGGGGAGACCCAGTACTTC. Its protein is CAWEDEGGGETQYF.

As to this clone: One end of the junction is discordant with germline, which a read error may explain. This chain links TRBV7-2 with TRBJ2-3, with TRBD2 as a possible D gene (5 bases). CDR3 length equals 15 residues. Germline values: CDR1 SGHTA, CDR2 FQGNSA. The CDR3 spells CASSQGSLLRGTQYF. As DNA, the CDR3 is TGCGCCAGCAGCCAAGGGAGTCTCCTCCGGGGAACGCAGTATTTT. Complete variable domain (other parts from reference TRBV7-2 and TRBJ2-3): GAGVSQSPSNKVTEKGKDVELRCDPISGHTALYWYRQSLGQGLEFLIYFQGNSAPDKSGLPSDRFSAERTGGSVSTLTIQRTQQEDSAVYLCASSQGSLLRGTQYFGPGTRLTVL.

This chain joins TRBV10-3 and TRBJ2-7; D may be TRBD2 (5 bases). Germline V gene data show CDR1 as ENHRY and CDR2 as SYGVKD. Trimming removed 3 bases at V and 1 base at J, with 10 bases between. The CDR3 is 14 residues long. DNA for the CDR3: TGTGCCATCAGTGAAGCGGAGAGTTCCTACGAGCAGTACTTC. Its translation is CAISEAESSYEQYF.

This clone was seen more than once but under ten times. J is TRBJ2-7 and V is TRBV25-1, with D uncertain. Germline CDR1 is MGHDK and CDR2 is SYGVNS. Trimming stripped 2 bases from V and 5 bases from J, with 7 bases between. CDR3 length: 12 residues. CDR3 sequence reads: CASSEEVHEQYF. The CDR3 DNA sequence: TGTGCCAGCAGTGAAGAGGTCCACGAGCAGTACTTC.

This clone was counted only a few times. The gene calls are TRBV6-5 and TRBJ2-6; tentatively, D is TRBD2 (6 bases). Germline assignment: CDR1 MNHEY and CDR2 SVGAGI. V dropped 6 bases and J dropped 2 bases, with 11 bases sitting between them. The CDR3 totals 15 residues. CDR3 protein: CASSWRRAGANVLTF. CDR3 DNA sequence: TGTGCCAGCAGCTGGCGGAGGGCTGGGGCCAACGTCCTGACTTTC.

The chain combines TRBV7-2 with TRBJ1-2; a weak D match, TRBD1 (5 bases). Germline values: CDR1 SGHTA, CDR2 FQGNSA. This CDR3 spans 13 amino acids. The ends were cut back, 5 bases at V and 5 bases at J, with 12 bases in the middle. The CDR3 region is CASSVDSLYGYTF. DNA for the CDR3: TGTGCCAGCAGCGTTGACAGCTTATATGGCTACACCTTC.

This clone was seen a handful of times. This chain uses TRBV4-1 with TRBJ1-2; D unclear. Germline V gene data show CDR1 as MGHRA and CDR2 as YSYEKL. Trimming removed 3 bases at V and 7 bases at J, with 12 bases between. The CDR3 extends over 13 amino acids. The CDR3 loop reads CASSQEPGSGYTF. DNA for the CDR3: TGCGCCAGCAGCCAGGAACCGGGTTCTGGCTACACCTTC.

The chain couples TRBV28 to TRBJ2-7; D uncertain. Germline V lookup: CDR1 MDHEN, CDR2 SYDVKM. V was cut by 1 base and J by 6 bases, with 7 bases left in between. The length of the CDR3 is 12 residues. The CDR3 coding sequence is TGTGCCAGCAGTTTATACGGTACCGAGCAGTACTTC. Residues: CASSLYGTEQYF.

The chain joins TRBV27 to TRBJ1-1, with D possibly being TRBD1 (5 bases). The germline gives CDR1 MNHEY, CDR2 SMNVEV (reference sequence). This CDR3 has 14 residues. V lost 6 bases and J 0 bases, leaving 11 bases between the germline ends. The DNA of the CDR3 is TGTGCCAGCAGCCGGGGGGATATGAACACTGAAGCTTTCTTT. It yields the protein CASSRGDMNTEAFF.

V gene TRBV4-3 combines with J gene TRBJ1-6, with TRBD1 identical over 10 bases. J was trimmed by 5 bases and V by 3 bases; bases with no gene match: 7. CDR1 and CDR2 (germline): LGHNA, YSLEER. The CDR3 spans 17 residues. CDR3 sequence (DNA): TGCGCCAGCAGCCAGAGTAGGGGGACAGGGGATAATTCACCCCTCCACTTT. Protein sequence: CASSQSRGTGDNSPLHF.